These 27 T cell receptor beta chains came from one sample sequenced in a study of cytomegalovirus exposure and HLA in healthy donors. The PCR used 60 Vbeta and 13 Jbeta primers. Only in-frame clones appear in the TCRdb table, and some are missing; sequencing was by immunoSEQ multiplex PCR. This table has over 95,000 clones, about 83% appearing once. The source material was PBMCs. All receptors come from a female donor in good health and CMV-seronegative.

The V gene is TRBV2, the J gene TRBJ1-1, with 7 bases matching TRBD1. There are 14 residues in the CDR3. Germline CDR1 is SNHLY and CDR2 is FYNNEI. Unmatched junction bases numbered 9, after V lost 6 bases and J lost 5 bases. The CDR3 here is CASSTDRSVTEAFF. The CDR3 DNA follows: TGTGCCAGCAGCACGGACAGGAGCGTAACTGAAGCTTTCTTT.

The genes are TRBV2 and TRBJ1-1; 7 nucleotides align to TRBD1. In germline, CDR1 is SNHLY, CDR2 FYNNEI. There are 14 residues in the CDR3. V lost 5 bases to trimming and J lost 4 bases; unmatched junction nucleotides: 7. The CDR3 nucleotides read TGTGCCAGCAGTTTTAAACAGGGGAGCACTGAAGCTTTCTTT. Residues: CASSFKQGSTEAFF. Filled out from reference TRBV2 and TRBJ1-1, the complete variable domain reads EPEVTQTPSHQVTQMGQEVILRCVPISNHLYFYWYRQILGQKVEFLVSFYNNEISEKSEIFDDQFSVERPDGSNFTLKIRSTKLEDSAMYFCASSFKQGSTEAFFGQGTRLTVV.

The chain combines TRBV6-4 with TRBJ2-1, with 11 bases identical to TRBD1. The junction had 12 bases not matched to a gene; V was cut back by 0 bases and J by 5 bases. The CDR3 contains 19 residues. Looked up from germline, CDR1 is MRHNA and CDR2 is SNTAGT. Here the CDR3 reads CASSDSGSWTGGRDNEQFF. The CDR3 DNA sequence: TGTGCCAGCAGTGACTCCGGAAGCTGGACAGGGGGCAGGGACAATGAGCAGTTCTTC.

J is TRBJ2-7 and V is TRBV21-1; the table calls TRBD2, which could not be checked here. TRBV21-1 is annotated as a pseudogene. This CDR3 is 16 amino acids long. The CDR3 here is CASSKVGSSGSYEQYF. The CDR3 DNA reads as TGTGCCAGCAGCAAAGTCGGGAGCTCTGGCTCCTACGAGCAGTACTTC.

This chain joins TRBV18 and TRBJ2-3; a weak D match, TRBD2 (6 bases). Germline lookup yields CDR1 KGHSH and CDR2 LQKENI. The CDR3 is 15 amino acids. Trimming took 1 base from V and 1 from J, leaving 9 bases between them. CDR3 nucleotide sequence: TGTGCCAGCTCACCACGAGGCGGGGGCACAGATACGCAGTATTTT. Its protein is CASSPRGGGTDTQYF.

The V gene is TRBV18, the J gene TRBJ1-2; 9 positions match TRBD1. Trimming removed 1 base from V and 6 bases from J; junction bases left unmatched: 3. The V gene's germline CDR1 is KGHSH and CDR2 LQKENI. The CDR3 is made up of 14 amino acids. CDR3 sequence: CASSPLDRGDGYTF. In DNA form, the CDR3 reads TGTGCCAGCTCACCACTGGACAGGGGCGATGGCTACACCTTC.

The rearrangement uses TRBV6-5 and TRBJ2-5; 12 bases are a match to TRBD2. The CDR3 runs 16 residues. Trimming cost V 4 bases and J 5 bases; bases outside gene matches: 8. CDR1 and CDR2 (germline): MNHEY, SVGAGI. CDR3 nucleotide sequence: TGTGCCAGCAGTTGGTCTAGCGGGGGGGCTTGGGAGACCCAGTACTTC. Its translation: CASSWSSGGAWETQYF.

The genes are TRBV7-2 and TRBJ1-5; 8 bases are a match to TRBD1. Germline V CDR1 and CDR2: SGHTA, FQGNSA. V lost 5 bases and J lost 5; bases outside the gene matches: 11. This CDR3 has 16 amino acids. The CDR3 DNA is TGTGCCAGCAGCCCTACCGGACAGGGCGTCTATCAGCCCCAGCATTTT. It specifies CASSPTGQGVYQPQHF.

This clone was seen a few times. The chain uses TRBV7-9 and TRBJ1-1; no clear D gene. The CDR3 has 12 amino acids. V was clipped by 4 bases and J by 4 bases, with 7 bases between them. Germline CDR1 SEHNR, CDR2 FQNEAQ (reference sequence). The CDR3, as DNA: TGTGCCAGCAGCTCGACTGCCACTGAAGCTTTCTTT. Translation: CASSSTATEAFF.

CDR3 sequence (DNA): TGTGCCAGCAGCAAGGACAGGGGGGTGACCCAGTACTTC. This encodes CASSKDRGVTQYF. The chain carries TRBV7-2 and TRBJ2-5; 10 bases agree with TRBD1. With V trimmed by 5 bases and J by 7 bases, 4 bases remained unmatched. The CDR3 has 13 residues. Germline lookup yields CDR1 SGHTA and CDR2 FQGNSA.

This clone was found a few times. This chain links TRBV5-6 with TRBJ1-2; D not resolved. Germline V lookup: CDR1 SGHDT, CDR2 YYEEEE. This CDR3 region has 13 residues. Trimming stripped 0 bases from V and 5 bases from J, with 8 bases between. The CDR3 nucleotides read TGTGCCAGCAGCTTGGGGGCAGCTTATGGCTACACCTTC. It specifies CASSLGAAYGYTF.

The chain couples TRBV5-4 to TRBJ1-1; a possible D gene is TRBD1 (5 bases). The CDR3 length is 14 residues. The germline gives CDR1 SGHNT, CDR2 YYREEE (reference sequence). V was shortened by 4 bases and J by 5 bases, with 15 bases between the two germline ends. The CDR3 loop reads CASSPPSGWTEAFF. Written as DNA, the CDR3 is TGTGCCAGCAGCCCTCCTTCAGGGTGGACTGAAGCTTTCTTT.

CDR3 nucleotide sequence: TGTGCCAGCAGCCTAGCGGCCGGGGCCGCATTAGGGGCCTACGAGCAGTACTTC. Translation: CASSLAAGAALGAYEQYF. This chain connects TRBV4-2 to TRBJ2-7, with a possible D match to TRBD2 (6 bases). The length of the CDR3 is 18 residues. Germline V CDR1 and CDR2: LGHNA, YNFKEQ. V dropped 4 bases and J dropped 2 bases, with 24 bases sitting between them.

The chain uses TRBV27 and TRBJ2-7; TRBD1 might be the D (5 bases). V was shortened by 5 bases and J by 5 bases, with 13 bases between the two germline ends. The germline gives CDR1 MNHEY, CDR2 SMNVEV (reference sequence). The CDR3 contains 13 residues. The CDR3 loop is CASSTSQGHEQYF. The DNA of the CDR3 is TGTGCCAGCAGTACCAGCCAGGGCCACGAGCAGTACTTC.

V is TRBV5-1 and J is TRBJ2-2; no clear D. CDR1 is SGHRS and CDR2 is YFSETQ in the germline V gene. This CDR3 comprises 14 residues. Trimming cost V 4 bases and J 4 bases, with 11 bases left between them. The CDR3 DNA reads TGCGCCAGCAGCGTTTCCTCCGTCACCGGGGAGCTGTTTTTT. Protein: CASSVSSVTGELFF.

V gene TRBV7-8 combines with J gene TRBJ2-5; possible D gene TRBD2, 5 bases. CDR3 size: 13 residues. In germline, CDR1 is SGHVS, CDR2 FQNEAQ. Trimming cost V 5 bases and J 4 bases, with 11 bases left between them. CDR3 amino acids: CASSLGSGETQYF. CDR3 in DNA: TGTGCCAGCAGCCTAGGGAGTGGAGAGACCCAGTACTTC. Full variable domain (outside the CDR3, taken from reference TRBV7-8 and TRBJ2-5): GAGVSQSPRYKVAKRGQDVALRCDPISGHVSLFWYQQALGQGPEFLTYFQNEAQLDKSGLPSDRFFAERPEGSVSTLKIQRTQQEDSAVYLCASSLGSGETQYFGPGTRLLVL.

The chain uses TRBV2 and TRBJ1-4, with 8 bases matching TRBD1. This CDR3 has 13 amino acids. CDR1 and CDR2 from the germline V gene are SNHLY and FYNNEI. The V segment lost 7 bases and the J segment 10 bases; nucleotides outside the gene matches: 8. CDR3 coding DNA: TGTGCCAGCAACGGACAGGGTCAGGGAAAACTGTTTTTT. Its protein product is CASNGQGQGKLFF.

This clone was counted between two and nine times. V usage is TRBV7-9 and J usage is TRBJ2-1; 8 bases align to TRBD2. The CDR3 spans 15 residues. The junction had 9 bases not matched to a gene; V was cut back by 5 bases and J by 6 bases. Germline CDR1 reads SEHNR; CDR2 reads FQNEAQ (reference sequence). The CDR3, as DNA: TGTGCCAGCAGCCCATGGGCGGGGGGCGTCAATGAGCAGTTCTTC. Translating it yields CASSPWAGGVNEQFF.

About this clone: In this CDR3 the conserved last residue, phenylalanine or tryptophan, is missing, so a read error is likely. The rearrangement joins TRBV6-6 to TRBJ1-5; TRBD1 aligns across 10 bases. The germline V gene has CDR1 MNHNY and CDR2 SVGAGI (reference sequence). The CDR3 runs to 16 residues. V shed 6 bases, J shed 3 bases, and the junction held 8 bases outside the gene matches. This chain's CDR3 is CASRRQGALLNQPQHL. CDR3 DNA sequence: TGTGCCAGCAGGCGACAGGGGGCACTACTCAATCAGCCCCAGCATCTT.

The J gene is TRBJ1-2, the V gene TRBV27, with D possibly TRBD1 on 5 matching bases. There are 15 residues in the CDR3. CDR1 is MNHEY and CDR2 is SMNVEV in the germline V gene (reference sequence). Trimming took off 6 bases at V and 3 bases at J, with 17 bases between the two ends. The CDR3 region has the DNA TGTGCCAGCAGCCCAGGGAATCTAGGGTACTATGGCTACACCTTC. It encodes CASSPGNLGYYGYTF.

The genes are TRBV29-1 and TRBJ1-1; maybe TRBD1 (5 bases). The CDR3 covers 12 residues. Deletions cut 5 bases from V and 5 bases from J, with 12 bases between. Germline-derived CDR1 and CDR2 are SQVTM and ANQGSEA. The CDR3 bases are TGCAGCGTTTATCTCCAGGGAACTGAAGCTTTCTTT. As protein: CSVYLQGTEAFF.

This chain connects TRBV5-1 to TRBJ2-1, with TRBD2 identical over 12 bases. Trimming removed 7 bases from V and 7 bases from J; junction bases left unmatched: 3. The CDR3 runs to 13 residues. Germline loops: CDR1 SGHRS, CDR2 YFSETQ. DNA for the CDR3: TGCGCCAGCGCTAGCGGGGGGGAAAATGAGCAGTTCTTC. It codes for CASASGGENEQFF.

This chain links TRBV10-2 with TRBJ1-1; 9 bases fit TRBD1. The CDR3 has 12 residues. Germline trimming cut 5 bases from V and 7 bases from J; bases unmatched to any gene: 2. Germline V gene lookup returns CDR1 WSHSY and CDR2 SAAADI. CDR3 sequence: CASSWTGDEAFF. The CDR3 DNA is TGCGCCAGCAGTTGGACAGGGGATGAAGCTTTCTTT.

The rearrangement links TRBV6-5 to TRBJ2-3; no clear D gene. This CDR3 comprises 14 residues. The V and J ends lost 2 bases and 3 bases respectively, with 9 bases between them. The germline gives CDR1 MNHEY, CDR2 SVGAGI. The CDR3 loop reads CASSYDWSTDTQYF. The CDR3 DNA follows: TGTGCCAGCAGTTACGACTGGTCGACAGATACGCAGTATTTT.

This chain connects TRBV6-5 to TRBJ1-5; TRBD1 might be the D (6 bases). Germline V lookup: CDR1 MNHEY, CDR2 SVGAGI. Trimming removed 6 bases at V and 6 bases at J, with 12 bases between. CDR3 length equals 13 residues. The CDR3 coding sequence is TGTGCCAGCAGACAGGGAGTTAGTCAGCCCCAGCATTTT. This codes for CASRQGVSQPQHF.

The chain recombines TRBV28 with TRBJ2-2; unclear D gene. V shed 1 base and J shed 6 bases, with 6 bases lying between them. The CDR3 loop spans 13 amino acids. Per germline, CDR1 MDHEN and CDR2 SYDVKM. In DNA, the CDR3 is TGTGCCAGCAGTTTATCTCTCTCCGGGGAGCTGTTTTTT. Its translation is CASSLSLSGELFF.

The V and J genes are TRBV9 and TRBJ1-6, with 7 bases lining up with TRBD1. CDR1 is SGDLS, CDR2 YYNGEE, per germline. The CDR3 has 15 amino acids. The J segment lost 9 bases and the V segment lost 3 bases, leaving 9 bases of the junction unmatched. CDR3 coding DNA: TGTGCCAGCAGCGAACGACAGGGTAACGGTTCACCCCTCCACTTT. It yields the protein CASSERQGNGSPLHF.